These 10 T cell receptor beta chains were all obtained from the same sample, sequenced in a study of T-cell memory formation after mild COVID-19. Via MiXCR, TCRdb re-called the 5' RACE reads, giving one row per CDR3 protein. This table holds roughly 370,000 distinct CDR3 sequences, 15% to 20% found once. Sequenced: PBMCs or a T cell subset sorted from them (not recorded which). These receptors were obtained from a young man who had mild COVID-19 (a few samples of this study predate the infection). Cell type and time point are not known.

This clonotype was seen a handful of times. The CDR3 sequence: CASSKGPDEQYF. CDR3 bases: TGCGCCAGCAGCAAGGGACCTGACGAGCAGTACTTC. The chain couples TRBV5-1 to TRBJ2-7; D might be TRBD1 or TRBD2, each matching 5 bases. CDR3 size: 12 residues. Trimming removed 4 bases at V and 5 bases at J, with 10 bases between. CDR1 and CDR2 (germline): SGHRS, YFSETQ.

V and J are TRBV20-1 and TRBJ2-5; the D gene is possibly TRBD2 (7 bases). V dropped 2 bases and J dropped 5 bases, with 15 bases sitting between them. The CDR3 spans 14 residues. Germline loops: CDR1 DFQATT, CDR2 SNEGSKA (reference sequence). The chain's CDR3 is CSARNTGGGETQYF. CDR3 bases: TGCAGTGCTAGAAATACAGGCGGGGGCGAGACCCAGTACTTC.

In its sample, this clonotype was seen a few times. This chain uses TRBV27 with TRBJ1-1; D may be TRBD1 (6 bases). The CDR3 runs 14 residues. Per the germline V gene, CDR1 is MNHEY and CDR2 is SMNVEV (reference sequence). Trimming shortened V by 4 bases and J by 0 bases, and 9 bases separated the two germline ends. The CDR3 sequence is CASSSYRVNTEAFF. The CDR3 bases are TGTGCCAGCAGTTCGTACAGGGTGAACACTGAAGCTTTCTTT.

This clonotype was counted between two and nine times. The CDR3 bases are TGTGCCAGCAGTTTAACGGGGGCCAGGTCTGAAGCTTTCTTT. Its translation is CASSLTGARSEAFF. The V and J genes are TRBV12-3 or TRBV12-4 and TRBJ1-1; a weak D match, TRBD1 (6 bases). V lost 2 bases, J lost 6 bases, and 13 bases lay in between. The CDR3 loop spans 14 amino acids.

The table lists this clonotype with many counts. The J gene is TRBJ2-2, the V gene TRBV28; D ambiguous. Trimming took 8 bases from V and 0 from J, leaving 7 bases between them. CDR3 length: 13 residues. The germline V gene has CDR1 MDHEN and CDR2 SYDVKM. The CDR3 DNA reads TGTGCCAGCGGGTCTTCGAACACCGGGGAGCTGTTTTTT. Translating it yields CASGSSNTGELFF.

This clonotype was seen at least ten times. This rearrangement joins TRBV5-1 to TRBJ2-3; 8 positions match TRBD1. CDR3 length: 15 amino acids. Germline V gene lookup returns CDR1 SGHRS and CDR2 YFSETQ. With 4 bases clipped from V and 3 bases from J, the junction kept 7 bases outside the gene matches. CDR3 residues: CASSLRTGQTDTQYF. For the CDR3, the DNA is TGCGCCAGCAGCCTTCGGACAGGGCAAACAGATACGCAGTATTTT.

The chain is built from TRBV5-1 and TRBJ1-2; D call uncertain. Trimming pared 4 bases from V and 0 bases from J, leaving 19 bases between. In germline, CDR1 is SGHRS, CDR2 YFSETQ. The CDR3 runs to 17 residues. The CDR3 region is CASSLGDPGPANYGYTF. Here the CDR3 DNA reads TGCGCCAGCAGCCTGGGAGATCCAGGCCCAGCTAACTATGGCTACACCTTC.

The rearrangement uses TRBV4-1 and TRBJ1-6; TRBD1 is a possible D gene (5 bases). In germline, CDR1 is MGHRA, CDR2 YSYEKL. Trimming shortened V by 1 base and J by 3 bases, and 13 bases separated the two germline ends. The CDR3 has 17 residues. The DNA of the CDR3 is TGCGCCAGCAGCCAAGTCGGGGGGAGGTACTATAATTCACCCCTCCACTTT. As protein: CASSQVGGRYYNSPLHF.

This clonotype has only a few counts. CDR3 protein: CASAAGGRETQYF. The CDR3, as DNA: TGTGCCAGTGCAGCGGGGGGGCGTGAGACCCAGTACTTC. The rearrangement joins TRBV12-3 or TRBV12-4 to TRBJ2-5; 10 bases match TRBD2. After removal of 9 bases from V and 5 bases from J, the junction contained 6 bases not matched to a gene. The CDR3 extends over 13 amino acids.

The rearrangement joins TRBV23-1 to TRBJ2-3, with 13 bases aligning to TRBD2. TRBV23-1 is noted as an ORF with a role that remains uncertain. Trimming took 0 bases from V and 1 from J; bases not matched to a gene: 7. There are 19 residues in the CDR3. This CDR3 is CASSQSSRTSGGRTDTQYF. The CDR3 DNA is TGCGCCAGCAGTCAATCGTCCCGGACTAGCGGGGGACGCACAGATACGCAGTATTTT.